This T cell receptor beta chain emerged from a study of T cells in narcolepsy. As for the study in general: Donors had narcolepsy type 1 or type 2, or were healthy controls.

Overall study findings and caveats: No autoreactive T cell clone sequences appeared in some memory CD4+ repertoires.

The CDR3 spans 12 residues. The germline V gene encodes CDR1 GTSNPN and CDR2 SVGIG (reference sequence). The ends were cut back, 4 bases at V and 6 bases at J, with 10 bases in the middle. About this clone: The antigen is undetermined.

Method: immunoSEQ multiplex PCR; TCRdb's copy keeps in-frame clones and lacks some. The profile shows some 20,000 clones, 83% of them singletons. The sample taken for sequencing was memory (CD45RA-) CD4+ T cells from blood. This TCR was sampled from a human donor in good health. The chain couples TRBV30 to TRBJ2-1; D is undetermined. The CDR3 spells CAWKRGFNEQFF. The CDR3 bases are TGTGCCTGGAAAAGAGGTTTCAATGAGCAGTTCTTC.